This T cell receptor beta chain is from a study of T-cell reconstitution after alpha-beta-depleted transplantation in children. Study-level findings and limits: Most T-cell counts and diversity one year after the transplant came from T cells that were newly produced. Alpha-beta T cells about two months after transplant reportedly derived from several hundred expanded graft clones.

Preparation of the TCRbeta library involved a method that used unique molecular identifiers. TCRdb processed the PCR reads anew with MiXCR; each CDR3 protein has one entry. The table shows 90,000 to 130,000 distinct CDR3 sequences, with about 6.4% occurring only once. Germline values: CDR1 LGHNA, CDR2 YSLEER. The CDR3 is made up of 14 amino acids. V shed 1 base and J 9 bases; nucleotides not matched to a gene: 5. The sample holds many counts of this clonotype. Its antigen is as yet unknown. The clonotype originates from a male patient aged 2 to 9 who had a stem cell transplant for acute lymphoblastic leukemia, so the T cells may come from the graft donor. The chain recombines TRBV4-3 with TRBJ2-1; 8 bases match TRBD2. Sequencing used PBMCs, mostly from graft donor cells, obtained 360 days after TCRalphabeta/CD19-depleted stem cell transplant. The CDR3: CASSQGERGSEQFF. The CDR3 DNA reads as TGCGCCAGCAGCCAAGGGGAGCGGGGGAGTGAGCAGTTCTTC.